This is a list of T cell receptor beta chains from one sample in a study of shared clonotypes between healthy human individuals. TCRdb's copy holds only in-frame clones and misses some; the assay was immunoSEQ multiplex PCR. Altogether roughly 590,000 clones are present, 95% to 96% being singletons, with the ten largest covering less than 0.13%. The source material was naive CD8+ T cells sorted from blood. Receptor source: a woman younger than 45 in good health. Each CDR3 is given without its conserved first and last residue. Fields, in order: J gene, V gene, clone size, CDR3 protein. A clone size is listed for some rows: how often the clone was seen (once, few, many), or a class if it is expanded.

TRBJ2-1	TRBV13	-	ASSLFGGTEGEQF
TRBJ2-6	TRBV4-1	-	ASSQPPGSGANVLT
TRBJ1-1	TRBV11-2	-	ASSVEGRPEAF
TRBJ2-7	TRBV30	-	AWSVARGYEQY
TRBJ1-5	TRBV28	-	AINSGPRLRNQPQH
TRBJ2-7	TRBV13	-	ASSYRTVNEQY
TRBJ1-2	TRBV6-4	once	ASSESPGPSVYGYT
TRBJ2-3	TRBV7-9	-	AEGLAVDTQY
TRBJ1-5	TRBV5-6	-	ASSSNNQPQH
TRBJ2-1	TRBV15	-	ATSLSGGLVYNEQF
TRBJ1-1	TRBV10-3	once	AISSTGAKNTEAF
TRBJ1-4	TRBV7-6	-	ASSLVGALNEKLF
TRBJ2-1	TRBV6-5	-	ASSYSTRVFDEQF
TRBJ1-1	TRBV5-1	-	ASSPPTGPNTEAF
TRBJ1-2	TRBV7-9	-	ASRDHREPNYGYT
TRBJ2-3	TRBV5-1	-	ASSGPSGRAGPDTQY
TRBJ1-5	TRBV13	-	ASSLENQPQH
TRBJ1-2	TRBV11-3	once	ASSFQPETNYGYT
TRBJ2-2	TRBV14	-	ASSLGASGSGELF
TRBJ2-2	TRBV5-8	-	ASSPMGQANTGELF
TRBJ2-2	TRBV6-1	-	ASSDRSNTGELF
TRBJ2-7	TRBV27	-	ASRAGTGYEQY